This T cell receptor (beta chain) came from a study of T-cell reconstitution after alpha-beta-depleted transplantation in children (TCRdb year 2016). For the wider study: T-cell immune reconstitution after TCRalphabeta/CD19-depleted allogeneic hematopoietic cell transplantation in children was quantitatively tracked in the study by means of TCR repertoire profiling.

The sample holds one count of this clonotype. Its target antigen remains unknown. The input lacks base qualities; no much larger clone sits a single base away. One read amounts to weak evidence. What the authors observed across the whole study: The apparently early recovery of alphabetaT-cell counts about two months after transplant reportedly depended on only several hundred rapidly expanded clones that came from non-depleted graft cells. In some patients, high TCRbeta diversity at day 60 was attributed to recipient T cells and intrathymic progenitors that had survived conditioning. Over the following months the frequencies of hyperexpanded clones went down, and after one year T-cell counts and TCRbeta diversity were mostly credited to newly produced T cells.

In the germline V gene, CDR1 corresponds to MGHDK and CDR2 to SYGVNS. V drops 3 bases and J drops 5 bases, leaving 8 bases in between. Spanning cysteine to phenylalanine, the CDR3 consists of 12 amino acids. Only the CDR3 region is kept as DNA, spanning 36 bases read in frame from base 1. The library came from PCR. Sequencing was carried out with an Illumina HiSeq 2500. TCR libraries were prepared with molecular barcoding, using unique molecular identifiers to normalize TCRbeta repertoire quantification. TCRdb reran the public reads through fastp at Q25 and MiXCR, keeping productive beta chains. Merged by CDR3 protein, the rows form single entries marked with the most common genes and DNA. The sample yields hundreds of thousands of distinct CDR3 sequences; around 15% were counted once. The ten largest clones capture 25% to 30% of the sample. The treatment or condition tag for this specimen amounts to: allogeneic hematopoietic cell transplantation with graft depleted of TCRalphabeta T cells and CD19 B cells. The children who served as transplant recipients had been given grafts of TCRalphabeta/CD19-depleted allogeneic hematopoietic cells.

The specimen was PBMCs, mostly from graft donor cells, collected 360 days after TCRalphabeta/CD19-depleted stem cell transplant. The clonotype was recovered from a boy under two years old who had a stem cell transplant for Wiskott-Aldrich syndrome, so the T cells may come from the graft donor. Recombination joined TRBV25-1 with TRBJ2-7, and perhaps TRBD1 as D gene, on 5 matching bases. The nucleotides are TGTGCCAGCAGTGACGCAGGGAACGAGCAGTACTTC. Translated, it gives CASSDAGNEQYF.